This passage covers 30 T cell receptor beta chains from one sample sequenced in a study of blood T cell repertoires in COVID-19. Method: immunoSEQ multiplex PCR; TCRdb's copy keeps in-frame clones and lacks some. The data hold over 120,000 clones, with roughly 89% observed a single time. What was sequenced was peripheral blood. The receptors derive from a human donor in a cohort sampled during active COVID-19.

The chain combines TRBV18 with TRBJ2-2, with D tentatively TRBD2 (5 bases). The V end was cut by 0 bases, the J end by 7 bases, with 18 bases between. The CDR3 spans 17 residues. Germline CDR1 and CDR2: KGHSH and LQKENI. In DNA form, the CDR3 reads TGTGCCAGCTCACCACCTTTTCAGCTAGCTGGGATCGGGGAGCTGTTTTTT. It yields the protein CASSPPFQLAGIGELFF.

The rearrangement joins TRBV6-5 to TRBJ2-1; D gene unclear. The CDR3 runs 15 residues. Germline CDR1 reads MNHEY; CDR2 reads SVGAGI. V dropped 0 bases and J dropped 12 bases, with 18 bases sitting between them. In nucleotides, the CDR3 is TGTGCCAGCAGTTACTCGCGGTCCGAACAATTGGGGCAGTTCTTC. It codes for CASSYSRSEQLGQFF.

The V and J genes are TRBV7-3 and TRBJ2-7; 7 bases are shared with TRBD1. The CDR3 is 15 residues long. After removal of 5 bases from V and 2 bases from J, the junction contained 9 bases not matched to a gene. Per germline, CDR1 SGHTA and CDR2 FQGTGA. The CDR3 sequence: CASSPGGDRPYEQYF. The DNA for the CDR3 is TGTGCCAGCAGCCCGGGTGGGGACAGACCCTACGAGCAGTACTTC.

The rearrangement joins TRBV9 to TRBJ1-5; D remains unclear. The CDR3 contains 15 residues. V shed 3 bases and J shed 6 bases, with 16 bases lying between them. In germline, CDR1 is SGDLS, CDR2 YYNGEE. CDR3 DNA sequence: TGTGCCAGCAGCGCGGCTGGGCATGGAATTCAGCCCCAGCATTTT. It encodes CASSAAGHGIQPQHF.

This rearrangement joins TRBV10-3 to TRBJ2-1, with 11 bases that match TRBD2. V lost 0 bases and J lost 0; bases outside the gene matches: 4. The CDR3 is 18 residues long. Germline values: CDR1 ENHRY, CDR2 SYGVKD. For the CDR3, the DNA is TGTGCCATCAGTGAGTCCGCTAGCGGGGGGAGCTCCTACAATGAGCAGTTCTTC. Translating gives CAISESASGGSSYNEQFF.

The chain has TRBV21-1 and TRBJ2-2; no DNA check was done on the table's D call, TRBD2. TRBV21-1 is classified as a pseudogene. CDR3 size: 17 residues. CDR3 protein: CASSKRWRVFEHRGAVF. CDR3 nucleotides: TGTGCCAGCAGCAAAAGGTGGAGGGTATTCGAACACCGGGGAGCTGTTTTT.

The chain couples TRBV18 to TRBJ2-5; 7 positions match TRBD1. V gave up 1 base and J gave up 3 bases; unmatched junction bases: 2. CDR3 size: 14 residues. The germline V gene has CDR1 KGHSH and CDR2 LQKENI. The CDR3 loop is CASSPRQGEETQYF. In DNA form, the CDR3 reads TGTGCCAGCTCACCACGGCAGGGGGAAGAGACCCAGTACTTC. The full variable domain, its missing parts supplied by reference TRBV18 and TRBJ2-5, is NAGVMQNPRHLVRRRGQEARLRCSPMKGHSHVYWYRQLPEEGLKFMVYLQKENIIDESGMPKERFSAEFPKEGPSILRIQQVVRGDSAAYFCASSPRQGEETQYFGPGTRLLVL.

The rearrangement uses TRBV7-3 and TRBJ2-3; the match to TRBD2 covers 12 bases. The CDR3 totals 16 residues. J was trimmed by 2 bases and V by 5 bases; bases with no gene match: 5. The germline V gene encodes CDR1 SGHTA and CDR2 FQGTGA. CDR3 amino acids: CASSPGLAGDTDTQYF. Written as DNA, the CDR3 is TGTGCCAGCAGCCCGGGACTAGCGGGTGACACAGATACGCAGTATTTT.

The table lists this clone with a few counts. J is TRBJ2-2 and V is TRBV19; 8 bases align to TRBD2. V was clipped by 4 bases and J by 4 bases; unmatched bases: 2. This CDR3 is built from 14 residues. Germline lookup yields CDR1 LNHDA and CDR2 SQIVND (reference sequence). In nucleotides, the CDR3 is TGTGCCAGTAGTAGTCTAGCGGGCACCGGGGAGCTGTTTTTT. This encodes CASSSLAGTGELFF.

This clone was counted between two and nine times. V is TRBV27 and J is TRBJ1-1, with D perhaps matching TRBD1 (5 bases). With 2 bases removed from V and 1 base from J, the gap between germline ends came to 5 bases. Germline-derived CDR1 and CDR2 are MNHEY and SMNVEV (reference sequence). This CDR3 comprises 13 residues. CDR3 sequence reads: CASSLDRNTEAFF. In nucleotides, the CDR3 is TGTGCCAGCAGTTTAGACAGGAACACTGAAGCTTTCTTT.

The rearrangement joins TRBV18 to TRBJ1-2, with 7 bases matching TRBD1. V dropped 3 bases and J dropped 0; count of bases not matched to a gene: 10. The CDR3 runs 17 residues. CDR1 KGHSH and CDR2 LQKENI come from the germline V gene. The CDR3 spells CASSPTGTVTTNYGYTF. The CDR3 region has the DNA TGTGCCAGCTCACCGACCGGGACAGTAACTACTAACTATGGCTACACCTTC.

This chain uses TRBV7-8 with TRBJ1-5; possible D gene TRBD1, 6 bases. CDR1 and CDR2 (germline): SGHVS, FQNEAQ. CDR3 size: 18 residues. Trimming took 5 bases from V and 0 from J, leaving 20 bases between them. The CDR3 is CASSPRLGGAFSNQPQHF. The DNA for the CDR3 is TGTGCCAGCAGCCCCCGCTTGGGGGGGGCCTTTAGCAATCAGCCCCAGCATTTT.

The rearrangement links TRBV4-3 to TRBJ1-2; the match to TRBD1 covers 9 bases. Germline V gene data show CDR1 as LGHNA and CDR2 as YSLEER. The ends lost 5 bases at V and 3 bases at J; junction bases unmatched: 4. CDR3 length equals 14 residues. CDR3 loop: CASSSRTGDYGYTF. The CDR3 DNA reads TGCGCCAGCAGCTCTCGGACAGGGGACTATGGCTACACCTTC.

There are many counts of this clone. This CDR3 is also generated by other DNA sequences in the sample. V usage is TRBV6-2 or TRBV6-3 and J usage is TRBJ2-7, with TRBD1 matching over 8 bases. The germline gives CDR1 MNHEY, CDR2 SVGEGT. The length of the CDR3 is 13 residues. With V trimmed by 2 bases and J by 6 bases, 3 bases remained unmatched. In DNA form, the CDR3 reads TGTGCCAGCAGTTACGAGGACAGGGCCGAGCAGTACTTC. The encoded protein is CASSYEDRAEQYF.

CDR3 sequence reads: CASSRGSSTYNEQFF. CDR3 nucleotide sequence: TGTGCCAGCAGTCGCGGGTCTTCCACCTACAATGAGCAGTTCTTC. V gene TRBV2 combines with J gene TRBJ2-1; TRBD2 might be the D (5 bases). Germline assignment: CDR1 SNHLY and CDR2 FYNNEI. Trimming cost V 5 bases and J 2 bases, with 13 bases left between them. This CDR3 comprises 15 residues.

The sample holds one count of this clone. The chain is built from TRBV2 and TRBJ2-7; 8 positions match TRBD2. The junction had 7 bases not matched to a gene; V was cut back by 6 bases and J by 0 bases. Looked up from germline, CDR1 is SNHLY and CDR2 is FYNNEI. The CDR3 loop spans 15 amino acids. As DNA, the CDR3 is TGTGCCAGCAGAGACGGGCGGGGGGTCTCCTACGAGCAGTACTTC. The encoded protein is CASRDGRGVSYEQYF.

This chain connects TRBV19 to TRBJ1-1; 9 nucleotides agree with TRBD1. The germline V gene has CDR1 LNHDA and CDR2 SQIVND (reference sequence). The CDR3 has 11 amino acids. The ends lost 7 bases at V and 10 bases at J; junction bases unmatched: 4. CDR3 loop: CASTGTGRAFF. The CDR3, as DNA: TGTGCCAGTACCGGGACAGGGAGAGCTTTCTTT.

The CDR3 is CASSQDPVALNTGELFF. DNA for the CDR3: TGCGCCAGCAGCCAAGATCCGGTCGCACTAAACACCGGGGAGCTGTTTTTT. The chain carries TRBV4-3 and TRBJ2-2, with D unresolved. CDR3 length: 17 residues. In germline, CDR1 is LGHNA, CDR2 YSLEER. Trimming pared 0 bases from V and 2 bases from J, leaving 13 bases between.

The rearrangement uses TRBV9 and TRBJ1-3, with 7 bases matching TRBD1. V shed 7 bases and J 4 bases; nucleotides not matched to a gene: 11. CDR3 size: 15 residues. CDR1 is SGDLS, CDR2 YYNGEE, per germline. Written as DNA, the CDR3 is TGTGCCAGCTCTCCCGAGGGGGCGCGGGGAAACACCATATATTTT. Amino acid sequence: CASSPEGARGNTIYF.

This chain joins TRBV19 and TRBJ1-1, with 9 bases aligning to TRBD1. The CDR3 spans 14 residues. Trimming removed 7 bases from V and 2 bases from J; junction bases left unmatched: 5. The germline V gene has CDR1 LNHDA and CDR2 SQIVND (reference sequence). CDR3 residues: CASTIQGANTEAFF. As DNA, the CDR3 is TGTGCCAGTACCATACAGGGGGCAAACACTGAAGCTTTCTTT.

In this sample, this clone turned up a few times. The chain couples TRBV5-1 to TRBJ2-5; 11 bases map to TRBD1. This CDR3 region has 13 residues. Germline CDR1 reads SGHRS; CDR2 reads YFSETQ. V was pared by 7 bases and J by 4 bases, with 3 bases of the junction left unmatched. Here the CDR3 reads CASAGQGGETQYF. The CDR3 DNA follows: TGCGCCAGCGCGGGACAGGGGGGAGAGACCCAGTACTTC. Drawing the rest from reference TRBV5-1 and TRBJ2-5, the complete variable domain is KAGVTQTPRYLIKTRGQQVTLSCSPISGHRSVSWYQQTPGQGLQFLFEYFSETQRNKGNFPGRFSGRQFSNSRSEMNVSTLELGDSALYLCASAGQGGETQYFGPGTRLLVL.

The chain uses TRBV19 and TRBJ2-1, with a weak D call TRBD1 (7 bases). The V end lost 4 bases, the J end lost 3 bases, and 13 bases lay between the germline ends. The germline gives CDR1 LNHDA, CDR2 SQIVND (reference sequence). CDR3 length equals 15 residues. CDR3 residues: CASSRGAGGYNEQFF. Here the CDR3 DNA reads TGTGCCAGTAGTAGGGGGGCAGGGGGCTACAATGAGCAGTTCTTC.

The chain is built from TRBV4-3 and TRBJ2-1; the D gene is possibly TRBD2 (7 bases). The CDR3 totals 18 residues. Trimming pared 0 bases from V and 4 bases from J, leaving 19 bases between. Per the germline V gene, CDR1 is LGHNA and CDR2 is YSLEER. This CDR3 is CASSQDGEGGRNYNEQFF. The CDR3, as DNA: TGCGCCAGCAGCCAAGATGGGGAGGGGGGGCGGAATTACAATGAGCAGTTCTTC.

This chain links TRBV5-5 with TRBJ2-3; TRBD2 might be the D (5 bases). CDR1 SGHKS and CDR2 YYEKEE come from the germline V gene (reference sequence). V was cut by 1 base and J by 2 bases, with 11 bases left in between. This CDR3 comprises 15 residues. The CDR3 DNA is TGTGCCAGCAGCTTGTTTCTAGCTTCCACAGATACGCAGTATTTT. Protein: CASSLFLASTDTQYF.

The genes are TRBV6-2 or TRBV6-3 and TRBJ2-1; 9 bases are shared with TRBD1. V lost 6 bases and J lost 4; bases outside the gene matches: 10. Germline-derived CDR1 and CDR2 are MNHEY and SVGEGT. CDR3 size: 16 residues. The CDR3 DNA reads TGTGCCAGCAGCCCTACCGGGACAGGGCTATACAATGAGCAGTTCTTC. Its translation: CASSPTGTGLYNEQFF.

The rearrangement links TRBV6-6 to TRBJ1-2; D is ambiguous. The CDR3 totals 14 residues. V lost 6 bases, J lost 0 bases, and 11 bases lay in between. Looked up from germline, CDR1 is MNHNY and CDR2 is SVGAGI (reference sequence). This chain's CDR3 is CASSPTRTNYGYTF. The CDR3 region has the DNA TGTGCCAGCAGCCCAACGCGGACTAACTATGGCTACACCTTC.

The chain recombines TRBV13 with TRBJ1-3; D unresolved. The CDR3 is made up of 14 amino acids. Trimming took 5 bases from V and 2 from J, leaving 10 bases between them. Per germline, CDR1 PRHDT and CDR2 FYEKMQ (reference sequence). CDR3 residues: CASSRLGAGNTIYF. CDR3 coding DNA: TGTGCCAGCAGCCGGTTGGGAGCTGGAAACACCATATATTTT.

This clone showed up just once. The CDR3 loop is CSVHQALLNTEAFF. The CDR3 DNA reads TGCAGCGTCCACCAGGCCTTACTGAACACTGAAGCTTTCTTT. This sequence joins TRBV29-1 and TRBJ1-1; D remains unclear. Trimming took 6 bases from V and 0 from J, leaving 14 bases between them. The CDR3 contains 14 residues. CDR1 is SQVTM and CDR2 is ANQGSEA in the germline V gene.

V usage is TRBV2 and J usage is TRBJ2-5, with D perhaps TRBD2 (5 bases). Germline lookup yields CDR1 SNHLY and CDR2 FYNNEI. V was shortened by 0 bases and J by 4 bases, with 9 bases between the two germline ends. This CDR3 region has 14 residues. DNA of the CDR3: TGTGCCAGCAGTGAAGCGCTCCGGGGAGAGACCCAGTACTTC. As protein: CASSEALRGETQYF.

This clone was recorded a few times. The chain's CDR3 is CASSEQGSRNQPQHF. The CDR3 DNA sequence: TGTGCCAGCAGCGAACAGGGCTCTCGCAATCAGCCCCAGCATTTT. The rearrangement links TRBV2 to TRBJ1-5; possible D gene TRBD1, 6 bases. CDR3 length: 15 residues. In germline, CDR1 is SNHLY, CDR2 FYNNEI. The V end was cut by 6 bases, the J end by 2 bases, with 14 bases between.